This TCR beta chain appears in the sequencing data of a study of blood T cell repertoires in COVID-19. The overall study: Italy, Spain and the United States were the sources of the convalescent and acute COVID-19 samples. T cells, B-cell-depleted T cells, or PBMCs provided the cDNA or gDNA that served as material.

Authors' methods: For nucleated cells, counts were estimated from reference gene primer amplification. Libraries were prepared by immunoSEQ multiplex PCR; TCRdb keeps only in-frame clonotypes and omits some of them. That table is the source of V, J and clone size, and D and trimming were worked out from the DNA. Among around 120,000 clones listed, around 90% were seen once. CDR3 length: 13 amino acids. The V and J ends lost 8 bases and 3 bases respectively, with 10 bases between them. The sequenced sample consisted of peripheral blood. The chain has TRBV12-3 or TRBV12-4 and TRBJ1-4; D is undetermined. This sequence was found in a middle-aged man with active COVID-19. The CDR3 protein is CASGTGANEKLFF. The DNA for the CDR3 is TGTGCCAGCGGAACGGGAGCTAATGAAAAACTGTTTTTT.